The text below deals with one TCR beta chain. The antigen is unknown. This sample was included in a study of blood T cells in healthy people across ages. About 9.6 milliliters of peripheral blood were drawn from each donor into EDTA-treated tubes. There are 15 residues in the CDR3. V was pared by 1 base and J by 6 bases, with 16 bases between. CDR1 and CDR2 (germline): LGHDT, YNNKEL (reference sequence). The second PCR ran about 6 to 12 cycles with a sample-barcoded 5' primer and J-beta primers. Each CDR3 protein is one row after TCRdb ran MiXCR on the 5' RACE reads. The sample lists some 900,000 distinct CDR3 sequences; about 28% were seen once. The study's findings and limits: Per million T cells, TCR beta diversity dropped about linearly as age rose.

Sequencing was done on a sample of blood. The TCR originated in a woman of 80 years or more in good health. This chain joins TRBV3-1 and TRBJ2-7, with D possibly being TRBD2 (6 bases). DNA for the CDR3: TGTGCCAGCAGCCAAGGGGGAGGTAGAGGAGGCGAGCAGTACTTC. As protein: CASSQGGGRGGEQYF.